The 23 T cell receptor beta chains in this list originate from one sample, sequenced in a study of cytomegalovirus exposure and HLA in healthy donors. Researchers ran the PCR with 60 Vbeta and 13 Jbeta primers. Sequencing was performed with immunoSEQ multiplex PCR; in TCRdb, only in-frame clones are kept and a portion is missing. The profile shows about 210,000 clones, around 83% of them singletons. Sequenced material: PBMCs. Every receptor here comes from a woman between 50 and 59 years old in good health and CMV-seropositive.

The chain carries TRBV18 and TRBJ2-7; TRBD1 aligns across 8 bases. Germline-derived CDR1 and CDR2 are KGHSH and LQKENI. This CDR3 comprises 15 residues. Trimming removed 3 bases from V and 2 bases from J; junction bases left unmatched: 6. DNA for the CDR3: TGTGCCAGCTCACCGGGGACAGGCGATGCCTACGAGCAGTACTTC. It yields the protein CASSPGTGDAYEQYF.

The chain combines TRBV18 with TRBJ1-1; D remains unclear. Trimming took off 0 bases at V and 4 bases at J, with 9 bases between the two ends. This CDR3 is built from 14 residues. Per the germline V gene, CDR1 is KGHSH and CDR2 is LQKENI. CDR3 protein: CASSPPPGTTEAFF. The CDR3 bases are TGTGCCAGCTCACCACCCCCAGGAACCACTGAAGCTTTCTTT.

The J gene is TRBJ1-5, the V gene TRBV28; D might be TRBD1 (6 bases). Germline CDR1 is MDHEN and CDR2 is SYDVKM. CDR3 length equals 17 residues. V lost 2 bases and J 4 bases, leaving 18 bases between the germline ends. The CDR3 DNA follows: TGTGCCAGCAGTTTAGCAGGGGCGCTAGGGGAGAATCAGCCCCAGCATTTT. Protein sequence: CASSLAGALGENQPQHF.

This chain joins TRBV2 and TRBJ1-5, with unresolved D. There are 14 residues in the CDR3. The V end lost 6 bases, the J end lost 4 bases, and 13 bases lay between the germline ends. CDR1 and CDR2 (germline): SNHLY, FYNNEI. This CDR3 is CASSTEAGNQPQHF. DNA of the CDR3: TGTGCCAGCAGCACAGAAGCGGGTAATCAGCCCCAGCATTTT.

The chain employs TRBV27 and TRBJ2-7, with 7 bases that match TRBD1. V was clipped by 2 bases and J by 2 bases; unmatched bases: 6. The germline CDR1 and CDR2 sequences are MNHEY and SMNVEV (reference sequence). The CDR3 extends over 15 amino acids. The CDR3 loop is CASSLGKGATYEQYF. The CDR3 DNA reads as TGTGCCAGCAGTTTAGGGAAGGGGGCGACCTACGAGCAGTACTTC.

CDR3 loop: CASSDSYRNYGYTF. DNA for the CDR3: TGTGCCAGCTCCGACAGCTACCGTAACTATGGCTACACCTTC. The chain joins TRBV27 to TRBJ1-2; D is perhaps TRBD1 (5 bases). The CDR3 spans 14 residues. Germline lookup yields CDR1 MNHEY and CDR2 SMNVEV (reference sequence). Between the trimmed V and J ends, which lost 8 bases and 1 base, there was a span of 14 bases.

The rearrangement uses TRBV6-1 and TRBJ1-3, with a weak D call TRBD1 (6 bases). The V end was cut by 5 bases, the J end by 0 bases, with 11 bases between. Germline V lookup: CDR1 MNHNS, CDR2 SASEGT. This CDR3 spans 15 amino acids. The CDR3 here is CASSRDISSGNTIYF. CDR3 bases: TGTGCCAGCAGTAGGGACATCTCCTCTGGAAACACCATATATTTT.

The rearrangement joins TRBV5-4 to TRBJ2-1, with TRBD2 identical over 8 bases. Germline V gene data show CDR1 as SGHNT and CDR2 as YYREEE (reference sequence). Trimming cost V 4 bases and J 7 bases; bases outside gene matches: 10. The CDR3 consists of 15 residues. The CDR3 nucleotides are TGTGCCAGCAGCACAACCGGGGGGGCTGTGAATGAGCAGTTCTTC. This translates into CASSTTGGAVNEQFF.

This chain connects TRBV6-5 to TRBJ2-7, with 10 bases fitting TRBD1. The CDR3 is 16 residues long. Unmatched junction bases numbered 5, after V lost 0 bases and J lost 3 bases. CDR1 is MNHEY and CDR2 is SVGAGI in the germline V gene. Here the CDR3 DNA reads TGTGCCAGCAGTTACTCGTGGGGACAGGGGAACTACGAGCAGTACTTC. Residues: CASSYSWGQGNYEQYF.

The V call is TRBV7-8, the J call TRBJ1-2; 8 bases agree with TRBD1. V shed 3 bases and J 3 bases; nucleotides not matched to a gene: 12. The CDR3 has 17 amino acids. CDR1 SGHVS and CDR2 FQNEAQ come from the germline V gene. The CDR3 loop is CASSLATGGGIDYGYTF. The CDR3 coding sequence is TGTGCCAGCAGCTTGGCTACAGGGGGGGGAATCGACTATGGCTACACCTTC.

This chain links TRBV19 with TRBJ1-1, with D tentatively TRBD1 (5 bases). The CDR3 runs to 13 residues. From germline, CDR1 is LNHDA and CDR2 SQIVND (reference sequence). V dropped 6 bases and J dropped 1 base, with 9 bases sitting between them. The CDR3 loop reads CASSSDRNTEAFF. The CDR3 region has the DNA TGTGCCAGTAGCTCTGACAGGAACACTGAAGCTTTCTTT.

The genes are TRBV30 and TRBJ2-3; 9 bases are shared with TRBD2. The CDR3 covers 15 residues. J was trimmed by 5 bases and V by 1 base; bases with no gene match: 7. The V gene's germline CDR1 is GTSNPN and CDR2 SVGIG (reference sequence). CDR3 nucleotides: TGTGCCTGGAGTGGTGCTAGCGGGGCGAGAGATACGCAGTATTTT. Amino acid sequence: CAWSGASGARDTQYF.

The chain is built from TRBV6-1 and TRBJ2-7, with D possibly TRBD1 on 6 matching bases. CDR1 MNHNS and CDR2 SASEGT come from the germline V gene. The CDR3 has 12 amino acids. Trimming shortened V by 5 bases and J by 3 bases, and 8 bases separated the two germline ends. CDR3 in DNA: TGTGCCAGCAGTCCAGGGGTCTACGAGCAGTACTTC. Protein sequence: CASSPGVYEQYF.

The chain carries TRBV30 and TRBJ1-2; a possible D gene is TRBD1 (5 bases). The length of the CDR3 is 16 residues. Germline V lookup: CDR1 GTSNPN, CDR2 SVGIG (reference sequence). Between the trimmed V and J ends, which lost 2 bases and 0 bases, there was a span of 16 bases. CDR3 nucleotides: TGTGCCTGGAGTCCAATGGGGGGTACGACTAACTATGGCTACACCTTC. This codes for CAWSPMGGTTNYGYTF.

This chain joins TRBV29-1 and TRBJ1-4; tentatively, D is TRBD1 (6 bases). Germline assignment: CDR1 SQVTM and CDR2 ANQGSEA. V was clipped by 4 bases and J by 4 bases, with 13 bases between them. The CDR3 totals 14 residues. CDR3 DNA sequence: TGCAGCGTTGGGGCAGGGGTCGTTAATGAAAAACTGTTTTTT. This translates into CSVGAGVVNEKLFF.

This clone showed up just once. The V and J genes are TRBV18 and TRBJ1-1; 10 bases are a match to TRBD1. This CDR3 is built from 14 residues. Germline CDR1 KGHSH, CDR2 LQKENI. With 5 bases clipped from V and 4 bases from J, the junction kept 4 bases outside the gene matches. CDR3 amino acids: CASSRQGASTEAFF. In nucleotides, the CDR3 is TGTGCCAGCTCAAGACAGGGGGCGAGCACTGAAGCTTTCTTT.

This clone was found once. Here the CDR3 reads CASSAVGTGDSPLHF. CDR3 bases: TGTGCCAGCAGTGCCGTCGGGACAGGGGATTCACCCCTCCACTTT. J is TRBJ1-6 and V is TRBV25-1; 10 bases are shared with TRBD1. The V gene's germline CDR1 is MGHDK and CDR2 SYGVNS. The J segment lost 8 bases and the V segment lost 4 bases, leaving 5 bases of the junction unmatched. CDR3 length equals 15 residues.

As regards this clone: Additional DNA sequences in this sample encode the identical CDR3. V and J are TRBV9 and TRBJ1-2, with 8 nucleotides matching TRBD1. V was clipped by 0 bases and J by 2 bases; unmatched bases: 0. CDR1 SGDLS and CDR2 YYNGEE come from the germline V gene. This CDR3 contains 14 residues. The CDR3 sequence: CASSVGQGNYGYTF. The CDR3 bases are TGTGCCAGCAGCGTAGGACAGGGGAACTATGGCTACACCTTC.

The V call is TRBV5-4, the J call TRBJ1-1; possibly TRBD1 for D (5 bases). The germline gives CDR1 SGHNT, CDR2 YYREEE (reference sequence). Deletions cut 2 bases from V and 2 bases from J, with 13 bases between. CDR3 length equals 15 residues. The CDR3 loop is CASSFGGWGNTEAFF. CDR3 DNA sequence: TGTGCCAGCAGCTTCGGGGGATGGGGTAACACTGAAGCTTTCTTT.

The rearrangement links TRBV30 to TRBJ2-3; TRBD1 matches 7 bases. Trimming at V came to 2 bases and at J to 1 base, leaving 9 bases not matched to a gene. In germline, CDR1 is GTSNPN, CDR2 SVGIG (reference sequence). The length of the CDR3 is 16 residues. CDR3 region: CAWSTGVGDRTDTQYF. CDR3 coding DNA: TGTGCCTGGAGTACAGGGGTTGGGGACCGCACAGATACGCAGTATTTT.

The gene calls are TRBV6-1 and TRBJ1-2; 7 bases align to TRBD1. CDR3 length: 15 residues. The germline gives CDR1 MNHNS, CDR2 SASEGT. J gave up 4 bases and V 4 bases, and 9 bases lay outside the gene matches. In DNA form, the CDR3 reads TGTGCCAGCAGTGTATCAGGGGGGAGAATCTATGGCTACACCTTC. Its translation: CASSVSGGRIYGYTF.

The chain is built from TRBV15 and TRBJ2-1; 11 nucleotides align to TRBD2. V was clipped by 1 base and J by 4 bases; unmatched bases: 3. There are 16 residues in the CDR3. In germline, CDR1 is LNHNV, CDR2 YYDKDF (reference sequence). In DNA form, the CDR3 reads TGTGCCACCAGCAGAGGACTAGCGGGGCGATACAATGAGCAGTTCTTC. This sequence encodes CATSRGLAGRYNEQFF.

The chain combines TRBV5-1 with TRBJ1-1; 8 bases map to TRBD1. The CDR3 contains 16 residues. Germline V gives CDR1 SGHRS, CDR2 YFSETQ. V lost 5 bases to trimming and J lost 4 bases; unmatched junction nucleotides: 13. The CDR3 region has the DNA TGCGCCAGCAGTCCGGACACAGGGGGTTGGGGCACTGAAGCTTTCTTT. Translated: CASSPDTGGWGTEAFF.